Sequencing of this T cell receptor beta chain was carried out in a study of OX40 agonist ivuxolimab in advanced cancers. Study information: Three patients showed partial responses: one hepatocellular carcinoma and two cutaneous melanoma cases.

Measured with immunoSEQ multiplex PCR; TCRdb has only the in-frame clones, and not every one. The sample carries around 79,000 clones, 80% to 90% recorded once. J was trimmed by 7 bases and V by 10 bases; bases with no gene match: 8. The germline CDR1 and CDR2 sequences are MNHEY and SVGAGI. The CDR3 is 13 amino acids. The chain combines TRBV6-5 with TRBJ2-1; 9 positions match TRBD2. Sequenced material: CD4+ or CD8+ T cells sorted from blood, taken in a trial of the OX40 agonist ivuxolimab. The source is an adult with an advanced solid tumor such as melanoma, head and neck, liver or kidney cancer. Written as DNA, the CDR3 is TGTGCCACGGGGACTCTAGCGGGGAATGAGCAGTTCTTC. Its protein product is CATGTLAGNEQFF.